This TCR beta chain was sequenced for a study of CD8 T cells in ankylosing spondylitis. Findings and limits, study-wide: Relatively rare in peripheral blood, disease-linked clones were also CD8+.

At least ten counts were recorded for this clonotype. What it binds is unknown. V dropped 8 bases and J dropped 2 bases, with 13 bases sitting between them. The length of the CDR3 is 13 residues. CDR1 is SEHNR, CDR2 FQNEAQ, per germline (reference sequence). From the 5' RACE reads, TCRdb called clonotypes with MiXCR, one entry per CDR3 protein. In the table there are a few hundred thousand distinct CDR3 sequences, 9.5% to 13% of which are singletons. The receptor was derived from a female donor with ankylosing spondylitis or in good health (not recorded which). The chain uses TRBV7-9 and TRBJ2-7; a weak D match, TRBD2 (5 bases). Sequencing was carried out using blood, either unsorted or a sorted T cell fraction (not recorded which). CDR3 in DNA: TGTGCCAGCTTCTCGGGGAATCCCTACGAGCAGTACTTC. Residues: CASFSGNPYEQYF.